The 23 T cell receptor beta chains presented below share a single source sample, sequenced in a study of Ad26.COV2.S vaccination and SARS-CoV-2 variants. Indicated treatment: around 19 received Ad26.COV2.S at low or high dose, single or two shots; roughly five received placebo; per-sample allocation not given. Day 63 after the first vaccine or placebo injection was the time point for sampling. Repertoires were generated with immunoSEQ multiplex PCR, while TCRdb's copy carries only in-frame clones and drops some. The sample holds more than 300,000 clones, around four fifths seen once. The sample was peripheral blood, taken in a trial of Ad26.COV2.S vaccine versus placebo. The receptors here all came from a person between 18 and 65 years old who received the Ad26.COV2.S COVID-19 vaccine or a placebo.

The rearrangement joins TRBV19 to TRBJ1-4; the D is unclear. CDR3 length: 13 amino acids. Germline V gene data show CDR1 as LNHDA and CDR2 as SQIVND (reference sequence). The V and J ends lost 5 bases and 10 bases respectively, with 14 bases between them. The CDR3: CASSPRRLGKLFF. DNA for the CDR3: TGTGCCAGTAGTCCGCGCAGGTTAGGAAAACTGTTTTTT.

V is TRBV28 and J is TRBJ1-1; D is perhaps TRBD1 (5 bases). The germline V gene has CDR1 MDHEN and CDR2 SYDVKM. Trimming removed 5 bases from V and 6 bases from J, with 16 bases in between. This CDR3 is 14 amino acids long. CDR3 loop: CASSLTQGFAEAFF. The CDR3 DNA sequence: TGTGCCAGCAGTCTCACCCAGGGTTTCGCTGAAGCTTTCTTT.

CDR3: CASSLGLGRISMNTEAFF. The CDR3 bases are TGTGCCAGCAGCCTAGGCCTCGGACGGATCAGCATGAACACTGAAGCTTTCTTT. The V and J genes are TRBV7-8 and TRBJ1-1; D is uncertain. With 5 bases removed from V and 0 bases from J, the gap between germline ends came to 22 bases. This CDR3 has 18 amino acids. From germline, CDR1 is SGHVS and CDR2 FQNEAQ.

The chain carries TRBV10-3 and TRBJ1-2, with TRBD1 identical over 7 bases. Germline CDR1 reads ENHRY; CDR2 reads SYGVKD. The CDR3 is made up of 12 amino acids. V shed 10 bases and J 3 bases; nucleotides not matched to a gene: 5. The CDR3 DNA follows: TGTGCCACATCCGGGACAGACTATGGCTACACCTTC. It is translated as CATSGTDYGYTF.

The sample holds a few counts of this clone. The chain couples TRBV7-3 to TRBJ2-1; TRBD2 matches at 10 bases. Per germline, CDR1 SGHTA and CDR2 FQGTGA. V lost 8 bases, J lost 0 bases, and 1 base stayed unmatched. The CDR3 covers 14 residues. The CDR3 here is CASASGGSYNEQFF. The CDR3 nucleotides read TGTGCCAGCGCTAGCGGGGGCTCCTACAATGAGCAGTTCTTC.

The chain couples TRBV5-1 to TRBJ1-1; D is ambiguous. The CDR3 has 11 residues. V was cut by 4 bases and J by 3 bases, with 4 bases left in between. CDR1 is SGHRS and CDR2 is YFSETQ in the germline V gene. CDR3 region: CASSLYTEAFF. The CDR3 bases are TGCGCCAGCAGCCTATACACTGAAGCTTTCTTT.

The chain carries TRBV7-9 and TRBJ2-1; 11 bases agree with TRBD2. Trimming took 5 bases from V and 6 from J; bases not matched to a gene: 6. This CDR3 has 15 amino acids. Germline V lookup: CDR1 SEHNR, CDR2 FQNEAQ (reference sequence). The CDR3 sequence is CASSLTSGGINEQFF. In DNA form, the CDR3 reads TGTGCCAGCAGCCTAACTAGCGGGGGAATCAATGAGCAGTTCTTC. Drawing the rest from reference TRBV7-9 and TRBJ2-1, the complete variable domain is DTGVSQNPRHKITKRGQNVTFRCDPISEHNRLYWYRQTLGQGPEFLTYFQNEAQLEKSRLLSDRFSAERPKGSFSTLEIQRTEQGDSAMYLCASSLTSGGINEQFFGPGTRLTVL.

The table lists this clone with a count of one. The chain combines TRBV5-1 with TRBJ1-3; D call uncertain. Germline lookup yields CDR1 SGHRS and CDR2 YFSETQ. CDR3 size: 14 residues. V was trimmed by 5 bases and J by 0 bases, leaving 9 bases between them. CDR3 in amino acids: CASSSDPSGNTIYF. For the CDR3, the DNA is TGCGCCAGCAGTTCCGATCCCTCTGGAAACACCATATATTTT.

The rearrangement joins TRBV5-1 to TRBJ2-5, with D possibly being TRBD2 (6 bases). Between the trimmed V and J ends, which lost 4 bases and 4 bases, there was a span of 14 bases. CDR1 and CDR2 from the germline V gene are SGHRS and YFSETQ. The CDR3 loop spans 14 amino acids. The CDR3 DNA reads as TGCGCCAGCAGCGCGTCCGGGGGAGGAGAGACCCAGTACTTC. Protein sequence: CASSASGGGETQYF.

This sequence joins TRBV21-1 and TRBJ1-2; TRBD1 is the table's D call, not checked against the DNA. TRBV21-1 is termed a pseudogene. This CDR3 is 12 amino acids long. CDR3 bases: TGTGCCAGCAGCAAAACAAACTATGGCTACACCTTC. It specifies CASSKTNYGYTF.

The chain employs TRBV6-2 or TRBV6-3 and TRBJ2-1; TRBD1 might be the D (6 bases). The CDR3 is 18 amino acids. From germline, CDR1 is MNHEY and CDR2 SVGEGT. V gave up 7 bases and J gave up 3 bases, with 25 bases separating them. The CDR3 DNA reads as TGTGCCAGCACCCCTGGGCCCAGTAAGGACAGCTTCTACAATGAGCAGTTCTTC. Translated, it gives CASTPGPSKDSFYNEQFF.

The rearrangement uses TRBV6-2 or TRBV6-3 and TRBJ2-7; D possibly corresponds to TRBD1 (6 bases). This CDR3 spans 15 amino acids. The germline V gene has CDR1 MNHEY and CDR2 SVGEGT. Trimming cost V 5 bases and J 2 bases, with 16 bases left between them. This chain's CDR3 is CASSKDGTLAYEQYF. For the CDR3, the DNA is TGTGCCAGCAGTAAGGACGGGACACTTGCCTACGAGCAGTACTTC.

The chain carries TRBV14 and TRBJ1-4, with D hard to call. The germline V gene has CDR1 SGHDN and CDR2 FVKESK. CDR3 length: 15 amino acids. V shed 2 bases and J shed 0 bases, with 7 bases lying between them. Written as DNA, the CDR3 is TGTGCCAGCAGCCAACAGATTGCAACTAATGAAAAACTGTTTTTT. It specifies CASSQQIATNEKLFF.

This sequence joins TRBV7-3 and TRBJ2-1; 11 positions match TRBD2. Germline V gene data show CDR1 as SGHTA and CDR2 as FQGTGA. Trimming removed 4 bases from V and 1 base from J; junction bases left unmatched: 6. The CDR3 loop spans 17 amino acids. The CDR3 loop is CASSSSASGGSYNEQFF. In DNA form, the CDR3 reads TGTGCCAGCAGCTCCTCGGCTAGCGGGGGGTCCTACAATGAGCAGTTCTTC. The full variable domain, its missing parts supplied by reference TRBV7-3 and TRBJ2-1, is GAGVSQTPSNKVTEKGKYVELRCDPISGHTALYWYRQSLGQGPEFLIYFQGTGAADDSGLPNDRFFAVRPEGSVSTLKIQRTERGDSAVYLCASSSSASGGSYNEQFFGPGTRLTVL.

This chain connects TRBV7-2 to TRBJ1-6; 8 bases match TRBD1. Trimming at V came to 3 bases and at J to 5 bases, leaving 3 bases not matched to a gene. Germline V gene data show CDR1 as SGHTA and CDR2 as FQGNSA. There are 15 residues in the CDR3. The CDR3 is CASSLETGDNSPLHF. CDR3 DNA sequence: TGTGCCAGCAGCTTGGAGACAGGGGATAATTCACCCCTCCACTTT.

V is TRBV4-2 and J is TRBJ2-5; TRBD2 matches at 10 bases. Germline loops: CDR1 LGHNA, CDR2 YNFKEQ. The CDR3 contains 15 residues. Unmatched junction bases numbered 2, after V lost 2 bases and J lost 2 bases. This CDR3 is CASSQSGGGQETQYF. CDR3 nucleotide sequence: TGTGCCAGCAGCCAAAGCGGGGGGGGGCAAGAGACCCAGTACTTC.

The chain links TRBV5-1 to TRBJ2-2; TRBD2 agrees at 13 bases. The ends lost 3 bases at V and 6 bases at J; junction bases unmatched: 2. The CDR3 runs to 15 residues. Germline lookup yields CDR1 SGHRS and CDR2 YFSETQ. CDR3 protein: CASSSGLAGPGELFF. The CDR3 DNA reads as TGCGCCAGCAGCTCGGGACTAGCGGGGCCCGGGGAGCTGTTTTTT.

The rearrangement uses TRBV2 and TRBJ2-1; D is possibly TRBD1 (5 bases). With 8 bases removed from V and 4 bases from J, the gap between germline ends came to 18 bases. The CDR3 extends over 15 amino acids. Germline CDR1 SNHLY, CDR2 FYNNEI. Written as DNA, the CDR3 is TGTGCCAGCTCCTACAGGCGTGCGGAGTACAATGAGCAGTTCTTC. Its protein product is CASSYRRAEYNEQFF. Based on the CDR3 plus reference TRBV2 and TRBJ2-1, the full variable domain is EPEVTQTPSHQVTQMGQEVILRCVPISNHLYFYWYRQILGQKVEFLVSFYNNEISEKSEIFDDQFSVERPDGSNFTLKIRSTKLEDSAMYFCASSYRRAEYNEQFFGPGTRLTVL.

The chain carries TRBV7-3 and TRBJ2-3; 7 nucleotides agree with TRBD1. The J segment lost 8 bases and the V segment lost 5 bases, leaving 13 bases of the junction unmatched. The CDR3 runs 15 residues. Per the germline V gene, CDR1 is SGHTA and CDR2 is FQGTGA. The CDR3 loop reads CASSPTGFQTSTQYF. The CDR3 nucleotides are TGTGCCAGCAGCCCGACAGGGTTTCAGACAAGTACGCAGTATTTT. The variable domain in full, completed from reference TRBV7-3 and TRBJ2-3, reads GAGVSQTPSNKVTEKGKYVELRCDPISGHTALYWYRQSLGQGPEFLIYFQGTGAADDSGLPNDRFFAVRPEGSVSTLKIQRTERGDSAVYLCASSPTGFQTSTQYFGPGTRLTVL.

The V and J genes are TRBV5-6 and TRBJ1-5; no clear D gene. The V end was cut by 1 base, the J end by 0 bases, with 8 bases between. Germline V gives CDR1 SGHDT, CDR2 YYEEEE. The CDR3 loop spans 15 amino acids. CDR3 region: CASSLSFISNQPQHF. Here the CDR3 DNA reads TGTGCCAGCAGCTTGAGTTTTATTAGCAATCAGCCCCAGCATTTT.

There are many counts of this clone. The CDR3 nucleotides are TGTGCCGGCGGCCAGGGTCGGGGAGAGACCCAGTACTTC. Protein product: CAGGQGRGETQYF. V is TRBV6-5 and J is TRBJ2-5, with D possibly called TRBD1 or TRBD2 (5 bases each). Germline CDR1 and CDR2: MNHEY and SVGAGI. CDR3 length equals 13 residues. V shed 11 bases and J shed 4 bases, with 17 bases lying between them.

The CDR3, as DNA: TGCGCCAGCAGCTTGGGACTCACAGATACGCAGTATTTT. Its protein is CASSLGLTDTQYF. This chain connects TRBV5-1 to TRBJ2-3, with D unclear. Germline V gene sequence: CDR1 SGHRS, CDR2 YFSETQ. Trimming cost V 0 bases and J 2 bases, with 4 bases left between them. The CDR3 covers 13 residues.

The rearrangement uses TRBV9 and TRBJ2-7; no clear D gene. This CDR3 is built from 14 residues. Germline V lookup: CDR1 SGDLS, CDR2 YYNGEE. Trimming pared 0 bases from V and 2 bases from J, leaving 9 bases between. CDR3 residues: CASSVGAEAYEQYF. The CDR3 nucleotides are TGTGCCAGCAGCGTAGGGGCCGAAGCCTACGAGCAGTACTTC.